Following are 32 T cell receptor beta chains from one sample sequenced in a study of control samples from healthy donors and cancer patients. Assay used: immunoSEQ multiplex PCR; TCRdb lists only in-frame clones, some missing. The data show approximately 100,000 clones, approximately 90% seen once. The sequenced sample consisted of blood. The receptors originated from a man younger than 40 in good health.

This clone has just a few counts. The V and J genes are TRBV5-1 and TRBJ1-6; D might be TRBD1 (5 bases). Per germline, CDR1 SGHRS and CDR2 YFSETQ. The CDR3 runs to 15 residues. Trimming pared 0 bases from V and 5 bases from J, leaving 9 bases between. CDR3 loop: CASSLGGGNNSPLHF. DNA of the CDR3: TGCGCCAGCAGCTTGGGTGGGGGAAATAATTCACCCCTCCACTTT.

The rearrangement uses TRBV5-1 and TRBJ2-5, with 15 bases that match TRBD2. CDR3 length: 17 residues. Germline values: CDR1 SGHRS, CDR2 YFSETQ. After removal of 3 bases from V and 4 bases from J, the junction contained 7 bases not matched to a gene. The CDR3 spells CASSYYPGLAGGETQYF. The CDR3 DNA follows: TGCGCCAGCAGCTACTACCCGGGACTAGCGGGGGGAGAGACCCAGTACTTC.

This clone has a single count. CDR3 region: CASSLGREYEQYF. In nucleotides, the CDR3 is TGTGCCAGCAGCTTGGGGCGGGAGTACGAGCAGTACTTC. This chain joins TRBV5-4 and TRBJ2-7; TRBD2 aligns across 7 bases. Unmatched junction bases numbered 1, after V lost 0 bases and J lost 4 bases. This CDR3 has 13 residues. CDR1 is SGHNT, CDR2 YYREEE, per germline (reference sequence). Filled out from reference TRBV5-4 and TRBJ2-7, the complete variable domain reads ETGVTQSPTHLIKTRGQQVTLRCSSQSGHNTVSWYQQALGQGPQFIFQYYREEENGRGNFPPRFSGLQFPNYSSELNVNALELDDSALYLCASSLGREYEQYFGPGTRLTVT.

This chain uses TRBV28 with TRBJ2-4; no clear D gene. Per germline, CDR1 MDHEN and CDR2 SYDVKM. This CDR3 is built from 15 residues. V lost 0 bases to trimming and J lost 1 base, with 7 bases between them. The CDR3 sequence: CASSLWESAKNIQYF. The CDR3 DNA reads TGTGCCAGCAGTTTATGGGAGAGTGCCAAAAACATTCAGTACTTC.

The chain couples TRBV7-9 to TRBJ1-2, with D unclear. The length of the CDR3 is 14 residues. The germline CDR1 and CDR2 sequences are SEHNR and FQNEAQ (reference sequence). Trimming removed 2 bases at V and 0 bases at J, with 7 bases between. CDR3 in amino acids: CASSLIAPNYGYTF. For the CDR3, the DNA is TGTGCCAGCAGCTTAATTGCGCCTAACTATGGCTACACCTTC.

The V gene is TRBV7-2, the J gene TRBJ2-5, with 8 bases lining up with TRBD1. The trim removed 2 bases at V and 5 bases at J, leaving 4 bases unmatched. This CDR3 is built from 14 residues. Germline lookup yields CDR1 SGHTA and CDR2 FQGNSA. The CDR3 DNA sequence: TGTGCCAGCAGCTTACAGGGGGCGGTGGAGACCCAGTACTTC. Translating gives CASSLQGAVETQYF.

The chain has TRBV11-3 and TRBJ1-1; the D is unclear. The V gene's germline CDR1 is SGHNT and CDR2 YENEEA. Between the trimmed V and J ends, which lost 8 bases and 1 base, there was a span of 11 bases. This CDR3 spans 13 amino acids. The CDR3 DNA reads TGTGCCAGCCCACGCGGTTGGAACACTGAAGCTTTCTTT. Encoded protein: CASPRGWNTEAFF.

J is TRBJ2-7 and V is TRBV3-1 (or the pseudogene TRBV3-2); 9 bases are a match to TRBD2. V trimming: 1 base; J trimming: 3 bases; junction bases outside the gene matches: 10. The CDR3 spans 17 residues. Germline CDR1 reads LGHDT; CDR2 reads YNNKEL (reference sequence). DNA of the CDR3: TGTGCCAGCAGCCAAGTTTTTAAGCGGGAGGTAATCTACGAGCAGTACTTC. As protein: CASSQVFKREVIYEQYF.

The J gene is TRBJ2-7, the V gene TRBV3-1 (or the pseudogene TRBV3-2); D is unresolved. CDR1 LGHDT and CDR2 YNNKEL come from the germline V gene (reference sequence). CDR3 length equals 16 residues. The V and J ends lost 0 bases and 6 bases respectively, with 18 bases between them. This CDR3 reads CASSQDRGSPSPEQYF. The CDR3 DNA reads as TGTGCCAGCAGCCAAGATCGAGGCTCCCCGAGCCCCGAGCAGTACTTC.

The chain uses TRBV30 and TRBJ2-2, with D unclear. The germline V and J ends were trimmed by 3 bases and 7 bases, with 12 bases remaining between them. Germline CDR1 is GTSNPN and CDR2 is SVGIG (reference sequence). The length of the CDR3 is 13 residues. CDR3 DNA: TGTGCCTGGAGGCCGGACCGGAGCGGGGAGCTGTTTTTT. Its protein product is CAWRPDRSGELFF. Supplemented by reference TRBV30 and TRBJ2-2, the full variable domain reads SQTIHQWPATLVQPVGSPLSLECTVEGTSNPNLYWYRQAAGRGLQLLFYSVGIGQISSEVPQNLSASRPQDRQFILSSKKLLLSDSGFYLCAWRPDRSGELFFGEGSRLTVL.

This clone has only one observation. DNA for the CDR3: TGCGCCAGCAGCCAAACGGGGACTAGCGGGAAGACCCAGTACTTC. It specifies CASSQTGTSGKTQYF. This sequence joins TRBV5-1 and TRBJ2-5, with 13 bases lining up with TRBD2. CDR3 size: 15 residues. Germline assignment: CDR1 SGHRS and CDR2 YFSETQ. Trimming at V came to 4 bases and at J to 6 bases, leaving 6 bases not matched to a gene.

The genes are TRBV20-1 and TRBJ2-2; no definite D call. The CDR3 spans 13 residues. V was pared by 3 bases and J by 4 bases, with 9 bases between. Germline V lookup: CDR1 DFQATT, CDR2 SNEGSKA (reference sequence). The CDR3 region has the DNA TGCAGTGCTAGTAGGCAGACCACCGGGGAGCTGTTTTTT. Translating gives CSASRQTTGELFF.

The chain uses TRBV30 and TRBJ2-2; no clear D gene. The germline CDR1 and CDR2 sequences are GTSNPN and SVGIG (reference sequence). The CDR3 is 13 amino acids. Trimming took 5 bases from V and 6 from J, leaving 13 bases between them. The CDR3 spells CAWDFRLSGELFF. CDR3 in DNA: TGTGCCTGGGATTTTCGACTGTCCGGGGAGCTGTTTTTT. Full variable domain (missing parts from reference TRBV30 and TRBJ2-2): SQTIHQWPATLVQPVGSPLSLECTVEGTSNPNLYWYRQAAGRGLQLLFYSVGIGQISSEVPQNLSASRPQDRQFILSSKKLLLSDSGFYLCAWDFRLSGELFFGEGSRLTVL.

This clone was counted once. The chain uses TRBV6-1 and TRBJ1-6; D possibly corresponds to TRBD1 (5 bases). This CDR3 region has 16 residues. Trimming pared 2 bases from V and 8 bases from J, leaving 16 bases between. Germline CDR1 is MNHNS and CDR2 is SASEGT. Here the CDR3 reads CASSEPGSLGDSPLHF. CDR3 nucleotides: TGTGCCAGCAGTGAACCAGGAAGTTTAGGGGATTCACCCCTCCACTTT.

The rearrangement uses TRBV27 and TRBJ2-3, with D unclear. The ends were cut back, 5 bases at V and 4 bases at J, with 22 bases in the middle. Germline values: CDR1 MNHEY, CDR2 SMNVEV (reference sequence). The CDR3 is 17 residues long. The CDR3 reads CASSPLSHLVAPDTQYF. CDR3 nucleotide sequence: TGTGCCAGCAGTCCCCTCTCCCACCTCGTCGCGCCAGATACGCAGTATTTT.

The rearrangement links TRBV12-3 or TRBV12-4 to TRBJ2-7; D is possibly TRBD2 (5 bases). The CDR3 is made up of 12 amino acids. With 3 bases removed from V and 5 bases from J, the gap between germline ends came to 8 bases. CDR3 in DNA: TGTGCCAGCAGTTTTGAGGGCCACGAGCAGTACGTC. Residues: CASSFEGHEQYV.

This clone has a handful of counts. At the DNA level, this CDR3 is encoded by other sequences in the same sample as well. CDR3 DNA: TGTGCCAGCAGGAGGGGGACGAACACTGAAGCTTTCTTT. This gives the protein CASRRGTNTEAFF. V is TRBV6-5 and J is TRBJ1-1; tentatively, D is TRBD1 (6 bases). CDR1 and CDR2 from the germline V gene are MNHEY and SVGAGI. Trimming shortened V by 6 bases and J by 1 base, and 9 bases separated the two germline ends. The CDR3 runs 13 residues.

The V gene is TRBV6-4, the J gene TRBJ1-1; 10 nucleotides align to TRBD1. The CDR3 length is 16 residues. The V gene end was trimmed by 5 bases and the J gene end by 6 bases; junction bases not matched to a gene: 12. Germline V gene sequence: CDR1 MRHNA, CDR2 SNTAGT. CDR3 in DNA: TGTGCCAGCAGTCCTCTACCGGGACAGGGGAGAGCTGAAGCTTTCTTT. This encodes CASSPLPGQGRAEAFF.

The chain has TRBV6-6 and TRBJ1-1; D gene uncertain. The CDR3 sequence is 12 residues long. Germline CDR1 reads MNHNY; CDR2 reads SVGAGI (reference sequence). V lost 7 bases and J lost 2, with 8 bases in between. Here the CDR3 DNA reads TGTGCCAGCACCAACACTAACACTGAAGCTTTCTTT. Its translation is CASTNTNTEAFF.

This chain links TRBV27 with TRBJ2-4; no definite D call. Germline CDR1 and CDR2: MNHEY and SMNVEV (reference sequence). CDR3 length: 12 residues. Trimming took 9 bases from V and 1 from J, leaving 7 bases between them. The CDR3 loop reads CASQSAKNIQYF. The CDR3 region has the DNA TGTGCCAGTCAGAGTGCCAAAAACATTCAGTACTTC.

The V and J genes are TRBV27 and TRBJ1-2; a possible D gene is TRBD1 (5 bases). The V end was cut by 8 bases, the J end by 3 bases, with 10 bases between. Germline V gene lookup returns CDR1 MNHEY and CDR2 SMNVEV (reference sequence). This CDR3 is 12 amino acids long. The CDR3, as DNA: TGTGCCAGCCGCAGGGAGGACTATGGCTACACCTTC. It specifies CASRREDYGYTF.

This rearrangement joins TRBV24-1 to TRBJ2-5, with 10 nucleotides matching TRBD2. The junction had 2 bases not matched to a gene; V was cut back by 2 bases and J by 3 bases. There are 15 residues in the CDR3. Germline CDR1 is KGHDR and CDR2 is SFDVKD. The CDR3 DNA is TGTGCCACCAGTGATTCAACTAGCGGGAAAGAGACCCAGTACTTC. Translated, it gives CATSDSTSGKETQYF.

The CDR3 nucleotides read TGCGCCAGCAGTAAGGGACAGCAGAATGAAAAACTGTTTTTT. This gives the protein CASSKGQQNEKLFF. The chain has TRBV10-2 and TRBJ1-4; TRBD1 aligns across 7 bases. Germline CDR1 WSHSY, CDR2 SAAADI. The CDR3 totals 14 residues. The V and J ends lost 5 bases and 5 bases, in that order; junction bases with no gene match: 5.

V gene TRBV6-2 or TRBV6-3 combines with J gene TRBJ2-1; the D is unclear. The CDR3 has 15 amino acids. Germline V gene sequence: CDR1 MNHEY, CDR2 SVGEGT. With 5 bases removed from V and 4 bases from J, the gap between germline ends came to 15 bases. The CDR3 nucleotides are TGTGCCAGCAGTCCATCAGGTGGCTTATACAATGAGCAGTTCTTC. Amino acid sequence: CASSPSGGLYNEQFF.

The chain combines TRBV7-2 with TRBJ2-5, with D perhaps TRBD1 (6 bases). The germline V gene has CDR1 SGHTA and CDR2 FQGNSA. Trimming took 5 bases from V and 2 from J, leaving 9 bases between them. The CDR3 is 13 residues long. The CDR3 nucleotides read TGTGCCAGCAGCAGGACAGCACAAGAGACCCAGTACTTC. This encodes CASSRTAQETQYF.

The J gene is TRBJ2-7, the V gene TRBV7-2; 7 bases align to TRBD1. The germline gives CDR1 SGHTA, CDR2 FQGNSA. The V segment lost 5 bases and the J segment 3 bases; nucleotides outside the gene matches: 19. The CDR3 runs 18 residues. CDR3 DNA: TGTGCCAGCAGCCTAGAGGGGGCTGGCACCAACAGTCTCTACGAGCAGTACTTC. Amino acids: CASSLEGAGTNSLYEQYF.

The chain combines TRBV19 with TRBJ1-4; D ambiguous. The CDR3 extends over 13 amino acids. Looked up from germline, CDR1 is LNHDA and CDR2 is SQIVND (reference sequence). V was pared by 7 bases and J by 7 bases, with 13 bases between. CDR3 sequence reads: CASNGGIGEKLFF. The CDR3 DNA is TGTGCCAGTAACGGTGGAATAGGTGAAAAACTGTTTTTT.

This clone showed up just a few times. The chain couples TRBV7-9 to TRBJ2-7; 8 positions agree with TRBD1. The germline V gene has CDR1 SEHNR and CDR2 FQNEAQ (reference sequence). Trimming at V came to 5 bases and at J to 6 bases, leaving 6 bases not matched to a gene. CDR3 size: 13 residues. CDR3 sequence: CASSPWTGFEQYF. CDR3 DNA: TGTGCCAGCAGCCCGTGGACAGGGTTCGAGCAGTACTTC.

V is TRBV4-1 and J is TRBJ2-1; D gene uncertain. The germline V gene has CDR1 MGHRA and CDR2 YSYEKL. The germline V and J ends were trimmed by 0 bases and 6 bases, with 9 bases remaining between them. CDR3 length: 14 residues. The CDR3 coding sequence is TGCGCCAGCAGCCAAGATCGCTACCTCAATGAGCAGTTCTTC. Its protein is CASSQDRYLNEQFF.

This chain joins TRBV19 and TRBJ1-1, with D possibly TRBD1 on 5 matching bases. The V end was cut by 7 bases, the J end by 0 bases, with 18 bases between. Germline CDR1 and CDR2: LNHDA and SQIVND (reference sequence). CDR3 length: 16 amino acids. The CDR3: CASTTPPGFLNTEAFF. The CDR3 DNA is TGTGCCAGTACCACTCCGCCAGGGTTCTTGAACACTGAAGCTTTCTTT.

V usage is TRBV7-9 and J usage is TRBJ2-7; possibly TRBD1 for D (5 bases). Germline CDR1 SEHNR, CDR2 FQNEAQ (reference sequence). Trimming cost V 4 bases and J 3 bases, with 13 bases left between them. CDR3 size: 14 residues. In DNA, the CDR3 is TGTGCCAGCAGCTCAAAAACAGGAGACTACGAGCAGTACTTC. It yields the protein CASSSKTGDYEQYF.

V and J are TRBV28 and TRBJ1-5, with D possibly matching TRBD1 (6 bases). Trimming left V 7 bases short and J 7 bases short, with 14 bases between. Germline V gene sequence: CDR1 MDHEN, CDR2 SYDVKM. The CDR3 has 13 residues. The CDR3 protein is CASNYRERQPQHF. CDR3 sequence (DNA): TGTGCCAGCAATTACAGGGAACGGCAGCCCCAGCATTTT. The full variable domain, in which reference TRBV28 and TRBJ1-5 provide the parts outside the CDR3, is DVKVTQSSRYLVKRTGEKVFLECVQDMDHENMFWYRQDPGLGLRLIYFSYDVKMKEKGDIPEGYSVSREKKERFSLILESASTNQTSMYLCASNYRERQPQHFGDGTRLSIL.